The 6 T cell receptor beta chains given below trace back to one sample, sequenced in a study of technical replicates of blood from four donors. Profiling relied on immunoSEQ multiplex PCR, and the TCRdb table lists in-frame clones only, not all of them. The sample records over 90,000 clones, approximately 96% being singletons. The sample consisted of T cells isolated from PBMCs. The origin of the receptors is a human donor in good health.

This clone was recorded only once. The chain joins TRBV10-3 to TRBJ2-1; D is unclear. V lost 5 bases, J lost 6 bases, and 8 bases lay in between. The CDR3 is 12 residues long. The germline V gene has CDR1 ENHRY and CDR2 SYGVKD. CDR3 sequence reads: CAISLNGNEQFF. As DNA, the CDR3 is TGTGCCATCAGTTTGAACGGCAATGAGCAGTTCTTC.

V and J are TRBV5-6 and TRBJ1-2, with a weak D call TRBD1 (6 bases). V gave up 2 bases and J gave up 7 bases, with 12 bases separating them. Germline lookup yields CDR1 SGHDT and CDR2 YYEEEE. The CDR3 has 13 amino acids. CDR3 bases: TGTGCCAGCAGCTTTGACCGACAGGCTGGCTACACCTTC. This codes for CASSFDRQAGYTF.

This rearrangement joins TRBV6-6 to TRBJ1-1, with a tentative D call TRBD1 (6 bases). The V gene lost 0 bases and the J gene lost 3 bases, with 8 bases spanning the gap. Germline V CDR1 and CDR2: MNHNY, SVGAGI (reference sequence). The CDR3 runs to 14 residues. The CDR3 bases are TGTGCCAGCAGTTACTCGAAGGGGGACACTGAAGCTTTCTTT. This translates into CASSYSKGDTEAFF.

This chain uses TRBV10-2 with TRBJ1-3; TRBD1 is a possible D gene (6 bases). The CDR3 sequence is 15 residues long. V lost 3 bases and J lost 1, with 10 bases in between. Per the germline V gene, CDR1 is WSHSY and CDR2 is SAAADI. The CDR3 spells CASSDIRGSGNTIYF. For the CDR3, the DNA is TGCGCCAGCAGTGATATCAGGGGTTCTGGAAACACCATATATTTT.

J is TRBJ1-2 and V is TRBV4-2; TRBD1 is a possible D gene (6 bases). The V gene's germline CDR1 is LGHNA and CDR2 YNFKEQ. V was clipped by 1 base and J by 0 bases, with 9 bases between them. The CDR3 loop spans 15 amino acids. The CDR3 region is CASSQVWTANYGYTF. The CDR3 DNA sequence: TGTGCCAGCAGCCAAGTTTGGACAGCTAACTATGGCTACACCTTC.

J is TRBJ2-7 and V is TRBV10-3, with 7 bases aligning to TRBD2. V trimming: 6 bases; J trimming: 3 bases; junction bases outside the gene matches: 5. The CDR3 spans 13 residues. Germline assignment: CDR1 ENHRY and CDR2 SYGVKD. CDR3 nucleotides: TGTGCCATCAGAAGGGCTAGCGGCTACGAGCAGTACTTC. Translated, it gives CAIRRASGYEQYF.